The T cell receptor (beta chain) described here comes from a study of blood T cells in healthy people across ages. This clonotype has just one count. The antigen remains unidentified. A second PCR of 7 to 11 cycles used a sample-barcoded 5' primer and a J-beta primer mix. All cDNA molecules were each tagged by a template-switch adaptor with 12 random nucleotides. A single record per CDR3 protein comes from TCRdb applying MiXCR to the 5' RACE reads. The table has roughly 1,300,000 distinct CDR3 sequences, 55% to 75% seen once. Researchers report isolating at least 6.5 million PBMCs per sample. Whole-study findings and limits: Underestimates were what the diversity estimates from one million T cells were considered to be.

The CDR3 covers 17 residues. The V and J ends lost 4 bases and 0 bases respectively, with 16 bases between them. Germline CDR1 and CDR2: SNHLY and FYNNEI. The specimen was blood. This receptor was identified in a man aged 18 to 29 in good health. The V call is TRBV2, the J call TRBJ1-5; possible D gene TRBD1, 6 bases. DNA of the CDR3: TGTGCCAGCAGTGTTAGGACAGCTGTGAATAGCAATCAGCCCCAGCATTTT. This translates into CASSVRTAVNSNQPQHF.